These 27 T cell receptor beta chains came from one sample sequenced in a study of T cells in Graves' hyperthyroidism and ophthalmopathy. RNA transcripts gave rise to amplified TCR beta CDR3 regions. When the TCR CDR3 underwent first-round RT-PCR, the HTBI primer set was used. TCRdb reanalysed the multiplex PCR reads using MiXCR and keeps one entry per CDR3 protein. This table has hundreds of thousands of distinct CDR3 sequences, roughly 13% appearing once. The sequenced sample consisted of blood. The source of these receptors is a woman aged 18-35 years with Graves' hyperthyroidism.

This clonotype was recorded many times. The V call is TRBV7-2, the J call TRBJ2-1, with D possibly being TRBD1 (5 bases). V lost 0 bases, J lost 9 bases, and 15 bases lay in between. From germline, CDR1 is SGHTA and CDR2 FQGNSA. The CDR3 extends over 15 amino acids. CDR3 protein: CASSLAGLQGGEQFF. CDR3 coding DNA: TGTGCCAGCAGCTTAGCGGGGTTGCAGGGTGGTGAGCAGTTCTTC. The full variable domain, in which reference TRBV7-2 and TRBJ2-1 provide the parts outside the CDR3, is GAGVSQSPSNKVTEKGKDVELRCDPISGHTALYWYRQSLGQGLEFLIYFQGNSAPDKSGLPSDRFSAERTGGSVSTLTIQRTQQEDSAVYLCASSLAGLQGGEQFFGPGTRLTVL.

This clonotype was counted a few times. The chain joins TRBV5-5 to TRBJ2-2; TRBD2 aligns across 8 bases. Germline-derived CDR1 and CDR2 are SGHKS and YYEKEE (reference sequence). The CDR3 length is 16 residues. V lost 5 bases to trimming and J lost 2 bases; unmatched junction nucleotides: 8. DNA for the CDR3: TGTGCCAGCAGGGAGGGGGGACTAGTCAACACCGGGGAGCTGTTTTTT. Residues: CASREGGLVNTGELFF.

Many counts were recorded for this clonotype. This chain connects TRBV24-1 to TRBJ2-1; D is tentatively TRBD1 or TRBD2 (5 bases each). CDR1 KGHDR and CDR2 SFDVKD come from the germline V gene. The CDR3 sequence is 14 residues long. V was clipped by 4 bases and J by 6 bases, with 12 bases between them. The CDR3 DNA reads TGTGCCACCAGTGACCCGAGGGGAAGCAATGAGCAGTTCTTC. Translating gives CATSDPRGSNEQFF.

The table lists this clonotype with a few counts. The CDR3 is CASSYSTFEQYF. Here the CDR3 DNA reads TGTGCCAGCAGTTACTCGACTTTCGAGCAGTACTTC. The V call is TRBV6-5, the J call TRBJ2-7; D gene ambiguous. Trimming took 0 bases from V and 6 from J, leaving 6 bases between them. This CDR3 is built from 12 residues. Germline V gene sequence: CDR1 MNHEY, CDR2 SVGAGI.

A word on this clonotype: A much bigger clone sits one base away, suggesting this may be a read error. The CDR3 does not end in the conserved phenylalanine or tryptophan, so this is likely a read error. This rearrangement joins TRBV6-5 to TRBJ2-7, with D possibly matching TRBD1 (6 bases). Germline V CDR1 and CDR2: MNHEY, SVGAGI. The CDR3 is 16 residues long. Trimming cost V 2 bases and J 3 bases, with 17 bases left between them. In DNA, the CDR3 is TGTGCCAGCAGTTACCGAACAGGGCGCCCCGACTACGAGCAGTACCTC. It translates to CASSYRTGRPDYEQYL.

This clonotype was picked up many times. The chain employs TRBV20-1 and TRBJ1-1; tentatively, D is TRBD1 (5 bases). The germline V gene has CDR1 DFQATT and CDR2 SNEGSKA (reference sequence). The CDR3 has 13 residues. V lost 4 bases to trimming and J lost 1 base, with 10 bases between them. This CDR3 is CSATRTGNTEAFF. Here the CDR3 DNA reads TGCAGTGCTACGAGAACAGGGAACACTGAAGCTTTCTTT.

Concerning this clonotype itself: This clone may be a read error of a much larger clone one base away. This chain's CDR3 is CASSLRPSEQFF. CDR3 DNA sequence: TGTGCCAGCAGCTTAAGACCGTCCGAGCAGTTCTTC. The V and J genes are TRBV13 and TRBJ2-1, with D hard to call. The CDR3 consists of 12 residues. The germline CDR1 and CDR2 sequences are PRHDT and FYEKMQ (reference sequence). V dropped 2 bases and J dropped 10 bases, with 9 bases sitting between them.

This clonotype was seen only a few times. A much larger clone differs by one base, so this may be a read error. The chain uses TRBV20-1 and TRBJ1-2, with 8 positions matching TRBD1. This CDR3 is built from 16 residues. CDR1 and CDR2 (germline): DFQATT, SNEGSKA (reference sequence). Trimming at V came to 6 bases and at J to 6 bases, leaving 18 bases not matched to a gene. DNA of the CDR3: TGCAGTGCAAACACCCTCATCGGACAGGGAAGGCATGGCTACACCTTC. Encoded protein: CSANTLIGQGRHGYTF.

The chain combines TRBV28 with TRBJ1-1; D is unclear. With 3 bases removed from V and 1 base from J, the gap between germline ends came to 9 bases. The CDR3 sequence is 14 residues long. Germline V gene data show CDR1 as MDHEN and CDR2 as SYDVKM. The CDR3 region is CASSLIYRNTEAFF. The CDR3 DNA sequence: TGTGCCAGCAGTTTGATCTACAGGAACACTGAAGCTTTCTTT.

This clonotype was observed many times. The CDR3 coding sequence is TGTGCCAGCAGTGCCCCGGACAGGGTTGGAGAGACCCAGTACTTC. Its translation is CASSAPDRVGETQYF. This chain links TRBV28 with TRBJ2-5, with 8 positions matching TRBD1. The junction had 9 bases not matched to a gene; V was cut back by 5 bases and J by 4 bases. CDR1 and CDR2 from the germline V gene are MDHEN and SYDVKM. This CDR3 has 15 residues. Full variable domain (missing parts from reference TRBV28 and TRBJ2-5): DVKVTQSSRYLVKRTGEKVFLECVQDMDHENMFWYRQDPGLGLRLIYFSYDVKMKEKGDIPEGYSVSREKKERFSLILESASTNQTSMYLCASSAPDRVGETQYFGPGTRLLVL.

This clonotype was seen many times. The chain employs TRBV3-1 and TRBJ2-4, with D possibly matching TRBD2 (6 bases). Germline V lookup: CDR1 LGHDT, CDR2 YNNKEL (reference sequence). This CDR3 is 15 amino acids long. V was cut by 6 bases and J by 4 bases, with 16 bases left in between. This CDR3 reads CASRITTGGKNIQYF. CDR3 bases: TGTGCCAGCAGGATTACAACCGGGGGAAAAAACATTCAGTACTTC.

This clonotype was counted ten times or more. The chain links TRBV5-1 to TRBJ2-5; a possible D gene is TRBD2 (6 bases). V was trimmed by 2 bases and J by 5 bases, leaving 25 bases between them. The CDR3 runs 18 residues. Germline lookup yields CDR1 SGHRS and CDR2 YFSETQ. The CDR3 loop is CASSLTAPRGGAWETQYF. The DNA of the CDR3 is TGCGCCAGCAGCTTAACTGCCCCGAGGGGCGGGGCCTGGGAGACCCAGTACTTC.

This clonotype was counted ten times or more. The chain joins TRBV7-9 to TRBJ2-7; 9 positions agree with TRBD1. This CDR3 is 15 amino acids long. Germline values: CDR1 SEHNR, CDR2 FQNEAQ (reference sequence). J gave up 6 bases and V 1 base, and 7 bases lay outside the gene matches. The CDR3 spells CASSLDGTGSFEQYF. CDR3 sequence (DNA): TGTGCCAGCAGCTTAGACGGGACAGGGTCGTTCGAGCAGTACTTC.

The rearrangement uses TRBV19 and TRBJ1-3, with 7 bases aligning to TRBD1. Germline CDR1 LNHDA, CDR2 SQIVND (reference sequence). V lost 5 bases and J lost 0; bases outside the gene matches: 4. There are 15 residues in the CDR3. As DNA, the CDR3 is TGTGCCAGTAGTCGGGACAGCAACTCTGGAAACACCATATATTTT. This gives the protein CASSRDSNSGNTIYF. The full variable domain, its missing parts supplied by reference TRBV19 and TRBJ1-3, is DGGITQSPKYLFRKEGQNVTLSCEQNLNHDAMYWYRQDPGQGLRLIYYSQIVNDFQKGDIAEGYSVSREKKESFPLTVTSAQKNPTAFYLCASSRDSNSGNTIYFGEGSWLTVV.

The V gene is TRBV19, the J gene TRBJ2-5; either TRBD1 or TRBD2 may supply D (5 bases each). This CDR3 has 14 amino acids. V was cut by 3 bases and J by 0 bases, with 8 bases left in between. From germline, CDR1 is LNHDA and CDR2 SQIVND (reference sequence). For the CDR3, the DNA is TGTGCCAGTAGTATTGGGGACGACCAAGAGACCCAGTACTTC. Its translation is CASSIGDDQETQYF.

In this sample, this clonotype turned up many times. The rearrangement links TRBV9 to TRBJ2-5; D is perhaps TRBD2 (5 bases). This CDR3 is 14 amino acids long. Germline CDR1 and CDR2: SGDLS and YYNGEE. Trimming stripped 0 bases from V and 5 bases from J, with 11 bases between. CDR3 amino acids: CASSVVTGSETQYF. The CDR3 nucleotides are TGTGCCAGCAGCGTAGTGACGGGGAGTGAGACCCAGTACTTC. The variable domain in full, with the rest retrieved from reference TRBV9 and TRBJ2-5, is DSGVTQTPKHLITATGQRVTLRCSPRSGDLSVYWYQQSLDQGLQFLIQYYNGEERAKGNILERFSAQQFPDLHSELNLSSLELGDSALYFCASSVVTGSETQYFGPGTRLLVL.

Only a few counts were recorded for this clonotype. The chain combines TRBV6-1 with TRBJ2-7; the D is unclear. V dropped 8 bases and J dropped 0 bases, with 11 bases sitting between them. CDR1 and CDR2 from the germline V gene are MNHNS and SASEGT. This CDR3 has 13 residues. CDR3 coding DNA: TGTGCCAGCCGAGAAGCAGGCTCCTACGAGCAGTACTTC. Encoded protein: CASREAGSYEQYF.

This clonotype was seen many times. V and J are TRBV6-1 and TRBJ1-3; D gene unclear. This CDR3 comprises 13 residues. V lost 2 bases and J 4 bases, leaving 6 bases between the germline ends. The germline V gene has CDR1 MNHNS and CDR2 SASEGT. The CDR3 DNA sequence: TGTGCCAGCAGTGAAATGGAAGGAAACACCATATATTTT. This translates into CASSEMEGNTIYF.

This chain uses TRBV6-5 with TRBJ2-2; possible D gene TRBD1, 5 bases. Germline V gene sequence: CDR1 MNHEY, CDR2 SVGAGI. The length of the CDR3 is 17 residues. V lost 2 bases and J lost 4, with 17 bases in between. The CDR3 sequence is CASSYPGHPTSTGELFF. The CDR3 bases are TGTGCCAGCAGTTACCCCGGACACCCTACGTCCACCGGGGAGCTGTTTTTT.

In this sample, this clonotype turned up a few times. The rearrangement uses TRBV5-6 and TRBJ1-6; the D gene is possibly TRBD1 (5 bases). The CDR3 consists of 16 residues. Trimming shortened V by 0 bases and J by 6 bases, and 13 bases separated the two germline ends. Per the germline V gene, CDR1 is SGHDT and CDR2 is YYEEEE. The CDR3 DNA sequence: TGTGCCAGCAGCTTGGCCTGGGGGAGCGGTAATTCACCCCTCCACTTT. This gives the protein CASSLAWGSGNSPLHF. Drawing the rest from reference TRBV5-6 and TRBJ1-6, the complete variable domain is DAGVTQSPTHLIKTRGQQVTLRCSPKSGHDTVSWYQQALGQGPQFIFQYYEEEERQRGNFPDRFSGHQFPNYSSELNVNALLLGDSALYLCASSLAWGSGNSPLHFGNGTRLTVT.

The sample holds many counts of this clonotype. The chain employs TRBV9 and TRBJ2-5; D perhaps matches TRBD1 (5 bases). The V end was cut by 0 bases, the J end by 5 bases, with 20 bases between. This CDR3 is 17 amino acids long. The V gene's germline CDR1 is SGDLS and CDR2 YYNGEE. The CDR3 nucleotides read TGTGCCAGCAGCGTAGGTTTTGGGGCCTTAGAGGCGGAGACCCAGTACTTC. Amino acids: CASSVGFGALEAETQYF. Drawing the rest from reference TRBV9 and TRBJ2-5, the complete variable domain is DSGVTQTPKHLITATGQRVTLRCSPRSGDLSVYWYQQSLDQGLQFLIQYYNGEERAKGNILERFSAQQFPDLHSELNLSSLELGDSALYFCASSVGFGALEAETQYFGPGTRLLVL.

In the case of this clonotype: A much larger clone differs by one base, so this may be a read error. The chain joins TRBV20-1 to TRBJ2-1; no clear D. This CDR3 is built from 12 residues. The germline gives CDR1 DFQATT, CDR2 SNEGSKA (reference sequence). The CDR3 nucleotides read TGCAGTGCTAGCCTGACGGGTAATGCGCAGTTCTTC. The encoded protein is CSASLTGNAQFF.

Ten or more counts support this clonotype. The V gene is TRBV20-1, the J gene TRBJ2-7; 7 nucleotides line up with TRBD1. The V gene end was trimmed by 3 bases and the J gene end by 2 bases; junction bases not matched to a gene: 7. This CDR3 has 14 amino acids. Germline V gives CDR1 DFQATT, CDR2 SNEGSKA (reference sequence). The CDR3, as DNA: TGCAGTGCTAGTCAGGGGACAGCTACCTACGAGCAGTACTTC. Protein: CSASQGTATYEQYF.

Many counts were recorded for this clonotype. This CDR3 is CASSYSIPTGSSSYNEQFF. The CDR3 coding sequence is TGTGCCAGCAGTTACTCGATTCCCACAGGGTCGAGCTCCTACAATGAGCAGTTCTTC. The chain uses TRBV6-2 or TRBV6-3 and TRBJ2-1; maybe TRBD1 (6 bases). Between the trimmed V and J ends, which lost 0 bases and 0 bases, there was a span of 18 bases. CDR1 is MNHEY and CDR2 is SVGEGT in the germline V gene. CDR3 length: 19 amino acids.

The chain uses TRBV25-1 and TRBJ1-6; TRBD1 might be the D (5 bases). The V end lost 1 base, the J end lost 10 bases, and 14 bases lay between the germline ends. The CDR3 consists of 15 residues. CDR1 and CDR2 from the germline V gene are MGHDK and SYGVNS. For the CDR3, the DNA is TGTGCCAGCAGTGAATGGGACTGGGAGGGATCACCCCTCCACTTT. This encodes CASSEWDWEGSPLHF.

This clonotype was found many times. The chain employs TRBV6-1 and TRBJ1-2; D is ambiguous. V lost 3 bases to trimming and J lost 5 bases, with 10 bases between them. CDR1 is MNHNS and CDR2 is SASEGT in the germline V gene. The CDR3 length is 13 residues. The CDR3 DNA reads TGTGCCAGCAGTGAGGGCAGTCTTTATGGCTACACCTTC. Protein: CASSEGSLYGYTF.

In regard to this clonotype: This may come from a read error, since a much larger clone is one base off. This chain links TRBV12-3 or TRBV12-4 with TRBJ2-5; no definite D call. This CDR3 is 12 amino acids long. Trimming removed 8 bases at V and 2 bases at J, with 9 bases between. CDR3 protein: CASGALQETQYF. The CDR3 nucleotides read TGTGCCAGCGGTGCCTTACAAGAGACCCAGTACTTC.